This T cell receptor beta chain was profiled in a study of regulatory T cells in long-lasting Graves disease. Time point defined: newly diagnosed GD, antithyroid drugs for less than 3 months. Extracted PBMC RNA gave rise to the TCR library. CDR3 regions were amplified by Arm-PCR using iRepertoire HTBI primers to build TCR beta libraries. Via MiXCR, TCRdb re-called the multiplex PCR reads, giving one row per CDR3 protein. This sample has 450,000 to 500,000 distinct CDR3 sequences, with roughly 15% found just once. This clonotype has ten or more counts. The V and J ends lost 7 bases and 2 bases respectively, with 12 bases between them. The CDR3 is 13 residues long. From germline, CDR1 is SNHLY and CDR2 FYNNEI. These data were also filed under a second study, of T cells in Graves' hyperthyroidism and ophthalmopathy. That source adds: Diagnostic assessment was based on clinical symptoms, serum thyroxine and TRAb, thyroid ultrasound and orbital computed tomography.

This sample comprised peripheral blood mononuclear cells (PBMCs), obtained at new diagnosis, from a patient treated with antithyroid drugs. V usage is TRBV2 and J usage is TRBJ2-7; D might be TRBD1 or TRBD2, each matching 5 bases. This receptor was identified in a man aged 35 to 55 with Graves disease. The CDR3: CASNRGDTYEQYF. CDR3 coding DNA: TGTGCCAGCAATAGAGGGGATACCTACGAGCAGTACTTC.